This record covers a single T cell receptor beta chain. The data stem from a study of beta chain features in type 1 diabetes. TCRB transcripts that were expressed got sequenced, as all of the isolated RNA had been reverse transcribed. Profiling relied on immunoSEQ multiplex PCR, and the TCRdb table lists in-frame clones only, not all of them. Of about 230,000 clones in the sample, over 7.5% were seen once. The CDR3 contains 12 residues. Trimming left V 2 bases short and J 6 bases short, with 5 bases between. CDR1 is MDHEN and CDR2 is SYDVKM in the germline V gene. The source is a woman in her late teens or twenties in good health. The sample consisted of naive CD4+ T cells from blood. The chain uses TRBV28 and TRBJ1-5; no reliable D call. The CDR3 loop reads CASSLRAQPQHF. For the CDR3, the DNA is TGTGCCAGCAGTTTACGCGCTCAGCCCCAGCATTTT.